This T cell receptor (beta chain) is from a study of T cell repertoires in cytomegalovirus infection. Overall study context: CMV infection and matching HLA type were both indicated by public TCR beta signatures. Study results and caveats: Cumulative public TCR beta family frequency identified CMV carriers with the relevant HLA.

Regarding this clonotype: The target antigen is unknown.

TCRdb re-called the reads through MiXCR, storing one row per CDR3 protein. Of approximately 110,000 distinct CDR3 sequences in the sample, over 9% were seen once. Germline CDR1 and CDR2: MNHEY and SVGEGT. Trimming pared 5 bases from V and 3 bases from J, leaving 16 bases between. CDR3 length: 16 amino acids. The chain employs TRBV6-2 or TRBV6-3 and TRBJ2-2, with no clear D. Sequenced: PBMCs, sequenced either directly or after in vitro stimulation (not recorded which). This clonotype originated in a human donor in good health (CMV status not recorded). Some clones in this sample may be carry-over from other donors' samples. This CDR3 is CASSEQDPSDTGELFF. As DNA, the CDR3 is TGTGCCAGCAGTGAGCAGGACCCATCTGACACCGGGGAGCTGTTTTTT.